In its sample, the clone carrying this TCR beta chain was seen many times. The data derive from a study of spatial heterogeneity in lung cancer. On the study more broadly: The study observed each unique TCR and UMI combination more than ten times on average in raw reads.

One entry per CDR3 protein results from TCRdb running MiXCR on the 5' RACE reads. In the table there are around 63,000 distinct CDR3 sequences, under 7.5% of which are singletons. The time point was: sample taken at primary tumor resection. Tumor, nontumor lung or frozen PBMC supplied whole RNA that was sequenced unsorted. Germline CDR1 is MNHEY and CDR2 is SMNVEV (reference sequence). This CDR3 has 15 amino acids. V lost 6 bases to trimming and J lost 6 bases; unmatched junction nucleotides: 13. The sample was PBMCs, taken at surgery. The chain carries TRBV27 and TRBJ1-2; 7 bases are shared with TRBD1. The source is a female donor with early-stage non-small cell lung cancer. The CDR3 DNA sequence: TGTGCCAGCAGACTGACAGGGTTGATGACAGATGGCTACACCTTC. Its protein is CASRLTGLMTDGYTF.